This is a list of T cell receptor beta chains from one sample in a study of T cells in Graves' hyperthyroidism and ophthalmopathy. TCRdb redid the calling of the multiplex PCR reads with MiXCR, one entry per CDR3 protein. The repertoire holds roughly 720,000 distinct CDR3 sequences, roughly 17% seen once, with about 16% in the top ten. The sequenced sample was blood. The source is a man between 50 and 59 years old with Graves' hyperthyroidism. CDR3s include the opening cysteine and the closing phenylalanine or tryptophan. Fields, in order: J gene, clone size, V gene, D gene, CDR3 DNA, CDR3 protein. The D gene is left open where the match is weak. Size values are once, few and many counts, or a class for expanded clones, and some rows have none.

j_call: TRBJ1-1
clone_size: few
v_call: TRBV30
d_call: TRBD1
cdr3_nt: TGTGCCTGGGGACAGGGATCGGACACTGAAGCTTTCTTT
cdr3_aa: CAWGQGSDTEAFF

j_call: TRBJ1-4
clone_size: few
v_call: TRBV3-1
d_call: TRBD1
cdr3_nt: TGTGCCAGCAGACAAGAGGACAGGGTAGGAAAACTGTTTTTT
cdr3_aa: CASRQEDRVGKLFF

j_call: TRBJ2-1
clone_size: many
v_call: TRBV28
d_call: .
cdr3_nt: TGTGCCAGCCGAGGGGCCCGTATCCTCAGCTCCTACAATGAGCAGTTCTTC
cdr3_aa: CASRGARILSSYNEQFF

j_call: TRBJ2-3
clone_size: .
v_call: TRBV4-1
d_call: .
cdr3_nt: TGCGCCAGCAGCTTAAAACAGGATACGCAGTATTTT
cdr3_aa: CASSLKQDTQYF

j_call: TRBJ2-2
clone_size: .
v_call: TRBV2
d_call: TRBD2
cdr3_nt: TGTGCCAGCAAGGAAGGGCTAGCGGGGAACACCGGGGAGCTGTTTTTT
cdr3_aa: CASKEGLAGNTGELFF

j_call: TRBJ1-1
clone_size: many
v_call: TRBV6-1
d_call: .
cdr3_nt: TGTGCCAGCAGTGGGGGAGTCAGGGAAGCTTTCTTT
cdr3_aa: CASSGGVREAFF

j_call: TRBJ2-1
clone_size: .
v_call: TRBV19
d_call: TRBD1
cdr3_nt: TGTGCCATCTGGGACAGTTCCTACAATGAGCAGTTCTTC
cdr3_aa: CAIWDSSYNEQFF

j_call: TRBJ2-4
clone_size: many
v_call: TRBV28
d_call: .
cdr3_nt: TGTGCCAGCAGTTTGGGGGGAGGGGGGTCCAAAAACATTCAGTACTTC
cdr3_aa: CASSLGGGGSKNIQYF

j_call: TRBJ2-5
clone_size: .
v_call: TRBV4-3
d_call: TRBD2
cdr3_nt: TGCGCCAGCAGCCAGTCCCTTGCTACAGCGGGAGGCCACGAGACCCAGTACTTC
cdr3_aa: CASSQSLATAGGHETQYF

j_call: TRBJ2-3
clone_size: many
v_call: TRBV28
d_call: .
cdr3_nt: TGTGCCAGCAGTCGAAATTCAGTGGGTCCAGATACGCAGTATTTT
cdr3_aa: CASSRNSVGPDTQYF

j_call: TRBJ2-7
clone_size: many
v_call: TRBV28
d_call: .
cdr3_nt: TGTGCCAGCAGTCAGCGACAGTCGGACGAGCAGTACTTC
cdr3_aa: CASSQRQSDEQYF

j_call: TRBJ1-2
clone_size: many
v_call: TRBV3-1
d_call: .
cdr3_nt: TGTGCCAGCAGCCAAGGAGCTGGCTATGGCTACACCTTC
cdr3_aa: CASSQGAGYGYTF

j_call: TRBJ2-7
clone_size: many
v_call: TRBV3-1
d_call: TRBD2
cdr3_nt: TGTGCCAGCAGCCAAGTGGGGGGGTACGAGCAGTACTTC
cdr3_aa: CASSQVGGYEQYF

j_call: TRBJ2-5
clone_size: many
v_call: TRBV7-8
d_call: TRBD2
cdr3_nt: TGTGCCAGCAGCTTACCGACTAGCGGGAGTCCTAGCGAGACCCAGTACTTC
cdr3_aa: CASSLPTSGSPSETQYF

j_call: TRBJ2-7
clone_size: many
v_call: TRBV3-1
d_call: TRBD2
cdr3_nt: TGTGCCAGCAGCCAAGGGTTTAGCGGGAGGACTGATGGTTACGAGCAGTACTTC
cdr3_aa: CASSQGFSGRTDGYEQYF

j_call: TRBJ1-3
clone_size: .
v_call: TRBV27
d_call: .
cdr3_nt: TGTGCCAGCAGTTTACAGGGGACCCCTGGAAACACCATATATTTT
cdr3_aa: CASSLQGTPGNTIYF

j_call: TRBJ1-1
clone_size: few
v_call: TRBV10-3
d_call: .
cdr3_nt: TGTGCCATCATTGGGGCGAACACTGAAGCTTTCTTT
cdr3_aa: CAIIGANTEAFF

j_call: TRBJ2-5
clone_size: few
v_call: TRBV4-1
d_call: .
cdr3_nt: TGCGCCAGCAGCCCCCCTGGGAGGGGGAAAGAGACCCAGTACTTC
cdr3_aa: CASSPPGRGKETQYF

j_call: TRBJ2-2
clone_size: few
v_call: TRBV9
d_call: .
cdr3_nt: TGTGCCAGCAGCCCACCGACTAGTTGGACCGGGGAGCTGTTTTTT
cdr3_aa: CASSPPTSWTGELFF